This entry lists 26 T cell receptor beta chains sequenced from one sample in a study of metastatic and nonmetastatic thyroid tumors. TCRdb reanalyzed the PCR reads with MiXCR. The profile shows about 49,000 clones, about 4% of them singletons. There were no patients who had received any treatment before thyroid surgery. Sequenced sample: blood. These receptors came from a female donor with papillary thyroid cancer or a benign thyroid nodule (not recorded which). Some clones in this sample may be carry-over from other donors' samples.

CDR3 protein: CASRMSGAETQYF. CDR3 DNA sequence: TGTGCCAGCAGGATGTCAGGGGCAGAGACCCAGTACTTC. This chain connects TRBV6-2 or TRBV6-3 to TRBJ2-5, with D possibly TRBD1 on 6 matching bases. Germline V CDR1 and CDR2: MNHEY, SVGEGT. The CDR3 consists of 13 residues. V was trimmed by 6 bases and J by 4 bases, leaving 12 bases between them.

This clone was counted ten times or more. The chain links TRBV11-3 to TRBJ1-1; TRBD1 might be the D (6 bases). Germline values: CDR1 SGHNT, CDR2 YENEEA. The CDR3 length is 16 residues. V lost 5 bases to trimming and J lost 4 bases, with 20 bases between them. The CDR3 sequence: CASSKQGLEFGTEAFF. The DNA of the CDR3 is TGTGCCAGCAGCAAACAGGGATTGGAGTTCGGCACTGAAGCTTTCTTT.

CDR3 nucleotide sequence: TGCGCCAGCAGCTATACTAGCGGGAACACCGGGGAGCTGTTTTTT. Its translation: CASSYTSGNTGELFF. The rearrangement uses TRBV5-1 and TRBJ2-2; 8 bases are a match to TRBD2. CDR3 size: 15 residues. The germline V gene has CDR1 SGHRS and CDR2 YFSETQ. V was clipped by 3 bases and J by 1 base; unmatched bases: 2.

Comments on this clone: Germline is not matched at one junction end, which may reflect a read error. The J gene is TRBJ1-2, the V gene TRBV4-1; D is possibly TRBD1 (5 bases). Germline CDR1 is MGHRA and CDR2 is YSYEKL. The length of the CDR3 is 17 residues. The CDR3 reads CASSQDTQAFANYVYTF. The CDR3 DNA follows: TGCGCCAGCAGCCAAGATACACAGGCCTTCGCTAACTATGTCTACACCTTC.

In its sample, this clone was seen many times. The chain has TRBV7-9 and TRBJ1-2; D remains ambiguous. The CDR3 sequence is 13 residues long. V dropped 0 bases and J dropped 5 bases, with 7 bases sitting between them. The germline V gene encodes CDR1 SEHNR and CDR2 FQNEAQ (reference sequence). The CDR3 nucleotides are TGTGCCAGCAGCTTAGCGACCGAATATGGCTACACCTTC. This gives the protein CASSLATEYGYTF. Based on the CDR3 plus reference TRBV7-9 and TRBJ1-2, the full variable domain is DTGVSQNPRHKITKRGQNVTFRCDPISEHNRLYWYRQTLGQGPEFLTYFQNEAQLEKSRLLSDRFSAERPKGSFSTLEIQRTEQGDSAMYLCASSLATEYGYTFGSGTRLTVV.

Only a few counts were recorded for this clone. The chain links TRBV7-8 to TRBJ2-7; D possibly corresponds to TRBD1 (5 bases). The CDR3 has 13 amino acids. V was cut by 5 bases and J by 9 bases, with 17 bases left in between. Germline CDR1 SGHVS, CDR2 FQNEAQ. CDR3 sequence reads: CASSRMTATMQYF. The CDR3 region has the DNA TGTGCCAGCAGCCGAATGACAGCAACTATGCAGTACTTC.

This clone has at least ten counts. This sample includes further DNA sequences coding for the same CDR3. The chain has TRBV15 and TRBJ2-1; 7 bases align to TRBD1. The CDR3 covers 15 residues. The ends lost 7 bases at V and 7 bases at J; junction bases unmatched: 13. In germline, CDR1 is LNHNV, CDR2 YYDKDF (reference sequence). The CDR3, as DNA: TGTGCCACCAAAAAGGTAGAGGGGGCGGCGAATGAGCAGTTCTTC. It codes for CATKKVEGAANEQFF. Drawing the rest from reference TRBV15 and TRBJ2-1, the complete variable domain is DAMVIQNPRYQVTQFGKPVTLSCSQTLNHNVMYWYQQKSSQAPKLLFHYYDKDFNNEADTPDNFQSRRPNTSFCFLDIRSPGLGDTAMYLCATKKVEGAANEQFFGPGTRLTVL.

This clone was counted only a few times. V gene TRBV18 combines with J gene TRBJ2-1; D possibly corresponds to TRBD2 (5 bases). Looked up from germline, CDR1 is KGHSH and CDR2 is LQKENI. The CDR3 consists of 15 residues. V lost 3 bases, J lost 6 bases, and 15 bases lay in between. The CDR3 region has the DNA TGTGCCAGCTCACCCCCCCGACGGAGGCCCAATGAGCAGTTCTTC. Encoded protein: CASSPPRRRPNEQFF. Using reference TRBV18 and TRBJ2-1 for the parts outside the CDR3, the full variable domain is NAGVMQNPRHLVRRRGQEARLRCSPMKGHSHVYWYRQLPEEGLKFMVYLQKENIIDESGMPKERFSAEFPKEGPSILRIQQVVRGDSAAYFCASSPPRRRPNEQFFGPGTRLTVL.

This clone was picked up a small number of times. The chain uses TRBV28 and TRBJ1-1; a possible D gene is TRBD1 (5 bases). This CDR3 has 13 amino acids. The germline V gene encodes CDR1 MDHEN and CDR2 SYDVKM. The chain's CDR3 is CTSSPTVNTEAFF. The CDR3, as DNA: TGTACAAGCAGTCCGACAGTTAACACTGAAGCTTTCTTT.

About this clone: Likely a read error: the CDR3 ends without its conserved phenylalanine or tryptophan. This chain uses TRBV24-1 with TRBJ2-1; 10 nucleotides align to TRBD2. CDR1 and CDR2 from the germline V gene are KGHDR and SFDVKD. Losses at the gene ends were 5 bases for V and 3 bases for J; bases not matched to a gene: 6. The CDR3 covers 16 residues. The CDR3 nucleotides are TGTGCCACCAGTGGCGATATAGCGGGAGGCTACAATGAGCAGTTCTTA. This translates into CATSGDIAGGYNEQFL.

Remarks on this clone: Likely a read error: the CDR3 ends without its conserved phenylalanine or tryptophan. The V gene is TRBV5-1, the J gene TRBJ2-3; 11 nucleotides line up with TRBD2. The length of the CDR3 is 14 residues. Looked up from germline, CDR1 is SGHRS and CDR2 is YFSETQ. CDR3 amino acids: CASRTTSGDDTQYL. The CDR3, as DNA: TGCGCCAGCCGCACGACTAGCGGGGACGATACCCAGTATTTG.

In its sample, this clone was seen many times. Other DNA sequences of this sample code for an identical CDR3. V usage is TRBV20-1 and J usage is TRBJ1-2, with TRBD1 matching 7 bases. CDR1 DFQATT and CDR2 SNEGSKA come from the germline V gene (reference sequence). Trimming took 6 bases from V and 2 from J; bases not matched to a gene: 6. The CDR3 has 13 amino acids. The CDR3 DNA reads as TGCAGTGCAACCCGGGACAGCAACTATGGCTACACCTTC. The encoded protein is CSATRDSNYGYTF.

This clone has a handful of counts. Here the CDR3 DNA reads TGTGCCAGTAGTACTCAATCACGGGTCCTCTTTCAGCCCCAGCATTTT. It yields the protein CASSTQSRVLFQPQHF. The rearrangement links TRBV19 to TRBJ1-5; D ambiguous. Germline assignment: CDR1 LNHDA and CDR2 SQIVND (reference sequence). Trimming removed 4 bases at V and 6 bases at J, with 19 bases between. CDR3 length: 16 residues.

The chain employs TRBV28 and TRBJ1-6; TRBD1 might be the D (6 bases). The CDR3 has 15 residues. Germline CDR1 reads MDHEN; CDR2 reads SYDVKM. V was trimmed by 6 bases and J by 4 bases, leaving 13 bases between them. This chain's CDR3 is CASSPTQGYNSPLHF. DNA for the CDR3: TGTGCCAGCAGCCCCACCCAGGGGTATAATTCACCCCTCCACTTT.

This clone was seen a handful of times. The V and J genes are TRBV20-1 and TRBJ2-3; 12 nucleotides line up with TRBD2. Trimming at V came to 3 bases and at J to 1 base, leaving 5 bases not matched to a gene. Germline-derived CDR1 and CDR2 are DFQATT and SNEGSKA (reference sequence). The CDR3 has 16 residues. The CDR3 loop reads CSARTSGRGGTDTQYF. The DNA for the CDR3 is TGCAGTGCTAGGACTAGCGGGAGAGGGGGCACAGATACGCAGTATTTT.

This clone has a handful of counts. J is TRBJ2-7 and V is TRBV5-4; 8 bases map to TRBD2. In germline, CDR1 is SGHNT, CDR2 YYREEE (reference sequence). The CDR3 extends over 15 amino acids. V was clipped by 4 bases and J by 1 base; unmatched bases: 7. CDR3 bases: TGTGCCAGCAGCCCGGGAGGGTCGATATCCTACGAGCAGTACTTC. As protein: CASSPGGSISYEQYF.

There are many counts of this clone. The chain links TRBV7-8 to TRBJ2-7; a weak D match, TRBD1 (6 bases). Germline CDR1 and CDR2: SGHVS and FQNEAQ. V lost 0 bases to trimming and J lost 0 bases, with 15 bases between them. CDR3 length: 17 amino acids. The CDR3 loop is CASSLARARGGSYEQYF. CDR3 coding DNA: TGTGCCAGCAGCTTAGCGAGGGCTAGAGGGGGCTCCTACGAGCAGTACTTC.

This clone came up many times. V usage is TRBV20-1 and J usage is TRBJ2-1; 8 positions match TRBD2. The germline V gene encodes CDR1 DFQATT and CDR2 SNEGSKA (reference sequence). This CDR3 spans 14 amino acids. Germline trimming cut 5 bases from V and 7 bases from J; bases unmatched to any gene: 10. CDR3 protein: CSAGISGRRNEQFF. In DNA form, the CDR3 reads TGCAGTGCTGGAATCAGCGGGAGAAGGAATGAGCAGTTCTTC.

This clone was found a few times. This sequence joins TRBV19 and TRBJ2-2; 9 nucleotides agree with TRBD1. The trim removed 0 bases at V and 7 bases at J, leaving 3 bases unmatched. CDR3 length: 15 residues. CDR1 is LNHDA and CDR2 is SQIVND in the germline V gene (reference sequence). The DNA for the CDR3 is TGTGCCAGTAGTATAGAATTGACAGGGGGCGGGGAGCTGTTTTTT. Translating it yields CASSIELTGGGELFF.

The chain couples TRBV6-5 to TRBJ2-6; D ambiguous. V lost 1 base and J 4 bases, leaving 11 bases between the germline ends. The germline CDR1 and CDR2 sequences are MNHEY and SVGAGI. This CDR3 contains 16 residues. The DNA of the CDR3 is TGTGCCAGCAGTTACTGGCAGGAAAGGGGGGCCAACGTCCTGACTTTC. Translated: CASSYWQERGANVLTF.

This clone has a count of ten or more. The chain employs TRBV27 and TRBJ1-1; D is possibly TRBD1 (5 bases). V lost 5 bases and J 2 bases, leaving 15 bases between the germline ends. The CDR3 runs to 15 residues. The V gene's germline CDR1 is MNHEY and CDR2 SMNVEV (reference sequence). The CDR3 nucleotides are TGTGCCAGCAGTATAACGGGACTTAGAAACACTGAAGCTTTCTTT. Its translation is CASSITGLRNTEAFF.

Note on this clone: This sequence may be a read error, since a much larger clone differs from it by one base. This chain links TRBV6-2 or TRBV6-3 with TRBJ2-7, with 7 bases matching TRBD2. CDR1 and CDR2 (germline): MNHEY, SVGEGT. This CDR3 contains 17 residues. The ends lost 9 bases at V and 4 bases at J; junction bases unmatched: 21. The CDR3 DNA reads as TGTGCCAGTAGTGACCCGAGCCTCTCGGGAGGCAGGTACGAGCAGTACTTC. This codes for CASSDPSLSGGRYEQYF.

This clone is medium-sized in the sample. The chain recombines TRBV6-1 with TRBJ2-1; weak D call: TRBD2 (7 bases). Per the germline V gene, CDR1 is MNHNS and CDR2 is SASEGT. V gave up 7 bases and J gave up 2 bases, with 9 bases separating them. CDR3 length equals 13 residues. CDR3 sequence reads: CASIGGAYNEQFF. The CDR3 DNA is TGTGCCAGCATAGGGGGGGCCTACAATGAGCAGTTCTTC.

This clone was seen a handful of times. This chain links TRBV24-1 with TRBJ1-1, with D possibly TRBD1 on 5 matching bases. Trimming shortened V by 9 bases and J by 0 bases, and 16 bases separated the two germline ends. The CDR3 has 15 amino acids. Germline V gives CDR1 KGHDR, CDR2 SFDVKD. The CDR3 coding sequence is TGTGCCACCTCACCGGGACCGACCATGAACACTGAAGCTTTCTTT. Translated, it gives CATSPGPTMNTEAFF.

In this sample, this clone turned up many times. The rearrangement uses TRBV27 and TRBJ1-2; weak D call: TRBD1 (6 bases). The CDR3 spans 15 residues. Germline V gene data show CDR1 as MNHEY and CDR2 as SMNVEV (reference sequence). Between the trimmed V and J ends, which lost 3 bases and 1 base, there was a span of 12 bases. CDR3 amino acids: CASSFLGQVNYGYTF. The CDR3, as DNA: TGTGCCAGCAGTTTTTTGGGACAAGTTAACTATGGCTACACCTTC.

This clone was recorded many times. The rearrangement links TRBV4-1 to TRBJ1-5; D unclear. Germline V gene data show CDR1 as MGHRA and CDR2 as YSYEKL. V lost 0 bases and J lost 3, with 3 bases in between. The CDR3 covers 13 residues. The chain's CDR3 is CASSQEVNQPQHF. The CDR3 DNA reads TGCGCCAGCAGCCAAGAAGTCAATCAGCCCCAGCATTTT.